This entry concerns a single T cell receptor (beta chain). As yet, its antigen is unknown. Germline values: CDR1 SGHDT, CDR2 YYEEEE. This CDR3 contains 17 residues. Deletions cut 4 bases from V and 4 bases from J, with 20 bases between. This sample was taken from a study of T cell responses to AZD1222 COVID-19 vaccine. Study-wide findings and caveats: It should be noted that donors were predominantly white British and more often female, and clonal diversity was possibly underestimated. Spike-specific TCR breadth rose after two AZD1222 doses, and depth rose as well.

Here immunoSEQ multiplex PCR was the method, and the copy in TCRdb shows in-frame clones only, minus some. The sample records about 86,000 clones, about 72% being singletons. The gene calls are TRBV5-6 and TRBJ1-4; no firm D call. The sample consisted of peripheral blood, taken on day 0 of AZD1222 vaccination. This TCR derives from an adult in good health. CDR3 sequence reads: CASSPPGPTSHNEKLFF. CDR3 nucleotide sequence: TGTGCCAGCAGCCCACCGGGCCCAACGAGCCATAATGAAAAACTGTTTTTT.